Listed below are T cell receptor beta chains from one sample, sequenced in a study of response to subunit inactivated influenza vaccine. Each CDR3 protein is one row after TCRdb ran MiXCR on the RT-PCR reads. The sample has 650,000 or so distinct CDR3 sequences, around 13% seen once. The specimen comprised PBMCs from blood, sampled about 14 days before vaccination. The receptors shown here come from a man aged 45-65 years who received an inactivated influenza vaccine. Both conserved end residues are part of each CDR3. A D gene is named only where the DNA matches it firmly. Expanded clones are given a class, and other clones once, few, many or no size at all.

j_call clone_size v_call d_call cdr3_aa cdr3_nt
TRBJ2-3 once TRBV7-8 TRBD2 CASSPASGRAFTDTQYF TGTGCCAGCAGCCCCGCTAGCGGGAGGGCCTTCACAGATACGCAGTATTTT
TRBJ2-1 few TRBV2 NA CASRPTTLTSSYNEQFF TGTGCCAGCAGACCGACCACTTTGACTAGTTCCTACAATGAGCAGTTCTTC
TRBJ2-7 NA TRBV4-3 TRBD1 CASSQAHRGGYEQYF TGCGCCAGCAGCCAAGCCCACAGGGGCGGATACGAGCAGTACTTC
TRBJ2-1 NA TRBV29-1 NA CSALGRFNEQFF TGCAGCGCCCTGGGACGTTTTAATGAGCAGTTCTTC
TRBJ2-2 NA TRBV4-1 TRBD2 CASSQSLAGGPATGELFF TGCGCCAGCAGCCAGTCTTTAGCGGGGGGGCCCGCCACCGGGGAGCTGTTTTTT
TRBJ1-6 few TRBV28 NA CASRAYSPLHF TGTGCCAGCAGGGCATATTCACCCCTCCACTTT
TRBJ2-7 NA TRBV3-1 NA CASSQRGDTYEQYF TGTGCCAGCAGCCAGCGCGGGGACACCTACGAGCAGTACTTC
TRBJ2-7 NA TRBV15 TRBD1 CATSRERQGGYEQYF TGTGCCACCAGCAGAGAGCGACAGGGCGGCTACGAGCAGTACTTC
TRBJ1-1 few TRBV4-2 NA CASSQGTELTEAFF TGTGCCAGCAGCCAAGGGACGGAGCTTACTGAAGCTTTCTTT
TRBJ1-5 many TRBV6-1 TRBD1 CASSDDRDQPQHF TGTGCCAGCAGTGATGACAGGGATCAGCCCCAGCATTTT
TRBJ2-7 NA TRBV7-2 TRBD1 CASSLMGQDNREQYF TGTGCCAGCAGCTTAATGGGACAGGACAATCGCGAGCAGTACTTC
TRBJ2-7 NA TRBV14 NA CASSQAGRGSRSYEQYF TGTGCCAGCAGCCAAGCGGGCCGGGGGAGTCGTTCCTACGAGCAGTACTTC
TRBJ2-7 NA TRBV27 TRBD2 CASSLSSGRYEQYF TGTGCCAGCAGTTTGAGTAGCGGGAGGTACGAGCAGTACTTC
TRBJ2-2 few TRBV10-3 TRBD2 CAISEVTSGHTGELFF TGTGCCATCAGTGAAGTGACTAGCGGACACACCGGGGAGCTGTTTTTT
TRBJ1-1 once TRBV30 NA CAWSVPGVNTEAFF TGTGCCTGGAGTGTTCCAGGGGTGAACACTGAAGCTTTCTTT
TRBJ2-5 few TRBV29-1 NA CSVEGRFKETQYF TGCAGCGTTGAAGGCCGGTTCAAAGAGACCCAGTACTTC
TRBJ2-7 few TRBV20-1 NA CSARRSRLNYEQYF TGCAGTGCTAGAAGGTCCCGACTTAACTACGAGCAGTACTTC
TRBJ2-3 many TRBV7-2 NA CASSLGPGTDTQYF TGTGCCAGCAGCCTTGGTCCAGGGACAGATACGCAGTATTTT
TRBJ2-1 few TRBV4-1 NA CASSQTDAAYNEQFF TGCGCCAGCAGCCAAACGGACGCCGCCTACAATGAGCAGTTCTTC
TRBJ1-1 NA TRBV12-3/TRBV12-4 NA CASRYRKNETEAFF TGTGCCAGCAGATACAGGAAGAATGAAACTGAAGCTTTCTTT
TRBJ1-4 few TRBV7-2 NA CASRDYAANEKLFF TGTGCCAGCAGAGACTACGCGGCTAATGAAAAACTGTTTTTT
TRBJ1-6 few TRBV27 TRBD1 CASSPGTVRNSPLHF TGTGCCAGCAGTCCCGGGACAGTTAGGAATTCACCCCTCCACTTT
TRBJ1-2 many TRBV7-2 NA CASVPRAGDYGYTF TGTGCCAGCGTTCCTCGTGCAGGGGACTATGGCTACACCTTC
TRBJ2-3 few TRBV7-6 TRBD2 CASSLANGGDTQYF TGTGCCAGCAGCTTAGCTAACGGGGGGGATACGCAGTATTTT
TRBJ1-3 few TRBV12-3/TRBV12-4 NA CAGRQESSGNTIYF TGTGCCGGTCGACAGGAGAGCTCTGGAAACACCATATATTTT
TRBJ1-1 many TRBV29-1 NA CSAGNTEAFF TGCAGCGCGGGGAACACTGAAGCTTTCTTT
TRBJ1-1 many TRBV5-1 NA CASSLQGIEAFF TGCGCCAGCAGCTTACAGGGTATTGAAGCTTTCTTT
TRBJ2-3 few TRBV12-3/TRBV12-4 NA CASSRGYTDTQYF TGTGCCAGCAGCCGAGGATACACAGATACGCAGTATTTT
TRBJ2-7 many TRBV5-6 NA CASSFMYEQYF TGTGCCAGCAGCTTTATGTACGAGCAGTACTTC
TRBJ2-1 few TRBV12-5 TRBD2 CASGYAGTSTNEQFF TGTGCTAGTGGATACGCCGGGACTAGTACCAATGAGCAGTTCTTC
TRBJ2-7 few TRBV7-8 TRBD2 CASSLAGLVLGEQYF TGTGCCAGCAGCTTAGCGGGACTAGTATTGGGCGAGCAGTACTTC
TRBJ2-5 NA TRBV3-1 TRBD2 CASSHPLRTSYGETQYF TGTGCCAGCAGCCACCCCCTGAGGACTAGCTATGGAGAGACCCAGTACTTC
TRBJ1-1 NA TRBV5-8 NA CASSPGEATEAFF TGTGCCAGCAGCCCAGGGGAGGCCACTGAAGCTTTCTTT
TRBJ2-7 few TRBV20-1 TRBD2 CSAASSGSWEQYF TGCAGTGCCGCCTCTAGCGGGAGTTGGGAGCAGTACTTC
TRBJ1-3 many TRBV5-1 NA CASSPGSSNSGNTIYF TGCGCCAGCAGCCCCGGATCCTCGAACTCTGGAAACACCATATATTTT
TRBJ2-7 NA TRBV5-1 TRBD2 CASSLEGSGRYEQYF TGCGCCAGCAGCTTGGAGGGTAGCGGGAGGTACGAGCAGTACTTC
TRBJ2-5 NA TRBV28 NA CASSETGGSQETQYF TGTGCCAGCAGTGAGACCGGGGGTTCTCAAGAGACCCAGTACTTC
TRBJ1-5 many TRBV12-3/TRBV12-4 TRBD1 CASRGTGNQPQHF TGTGCCAGCAGAGGGACAGGGAATCAGCCCCAGCATTTT
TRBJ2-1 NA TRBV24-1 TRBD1 CASGQGMHEQFF TGTGCCTCGGGACAGGGGATGCATGAGCAGTTCTTC
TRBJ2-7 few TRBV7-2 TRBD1 CASSLIGDRSYEQYF TGTGCCAGCAGCTTAATAGGGGACAGATCCTACGAGCAGTACTTC
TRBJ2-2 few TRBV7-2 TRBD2 CASSKRGLAGGTGELFF TGTGCCAGCAGCAAAAGAGGACTAGCGGGAGGGACCGGGGAGCTGTTTTTT
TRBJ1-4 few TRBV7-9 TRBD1 CASSFGQGWEKLFF TGTGCCAGCAGCTTCGGACAGGGCTGGGAAAAACTGTTTTTT
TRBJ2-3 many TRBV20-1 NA CSVSGATDTQYF TGCAGTGTATCGGGGGCCACAGATACGCAGTATTTT
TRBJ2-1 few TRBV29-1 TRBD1 CSVHDRGQYNEQFF TGCAGCGTCCATGACAGGGGCCAATACAATGAGCAGTTCTTC